This is a list of T cell receptor beta chains from one sample in a study of T cell repertoires in cytomegalovirus infection. TCRdb re-analysed the reads in MiXCR, keeping a single row per CDR3 protein. This sample has about 240,000 distinct CDR3 sequences, with 10% to 15% found just once. The specimen was PBMCs. The receptors stem from a human donor in good health (CMV status not recorded). Some clones in this sample may be carry-over from other donors' samples. The CDR3 runs from the conserved cysteine through the conserved F or W. The order of the fields is clone size, V gene, CDR3 protein. Not every row has a clone size; where given, it reads once, few, many or a size class.

NA	TRBV6-5	CASSYRPGTFEAFF
NA	TRBV24-1	CATSDPDGTANYGYTF
many	TRBV7-3	CASSPNFPQGGKETQYF
NA	TRBV20-1	CSASTTVNTEAFF
NA	TRBV2	CASSTRGNQPQHF
many	TRBV7-9	CASSAGASRVHEQFF
few	TRBV29-1	CSATPRGTEAFF
many	TRBV7-2	CASSVTSYEQYF
many	TRBV28	CASLSGGKWNTEAFF
NA	TRBV29-1	CSVEDWRVGHNEQFF
few	TRBV7-9	CASSLGRGLTTSYEQYF
NA	TRBV5-6	CASRGAGVETQYF
many	TRBV7-9	CASSLPGNQPQHF
NA	TRBV6-6	CASSYGLSYNSPLHF
NA	TRBV7-2	CASSLEGYTQYF
few	TRBV24-1	CATRPGRRGGYTF
few	TRBV6-2/TRBV6-3	CASIVAGSTGELFF
few	TRBV5-1	CASSRPGERETQYF
NA	TRBV24-1	CATSDAGQGQETQYF
once	TRBV19	CASSIAGEPQPQHF
few	TRBV12-3/TRBV12-4	CASSLTDSAYEQYF
few	TRBV6-8	CASTSTTDTQYF
many	TRBV4-2	CASSQELGTGGSPLHF